The T cell receptor (beta chain) described here comes from a study of CD8 T cells in Susac syndrome. The trim removed 4 bases at V and 2 bases at J, leaving 6 bases unmatched. The germline gives CDR1 ENHRY, CDR2 SYGVKD. This CDR3 contains 16 residues. Roughly 0.45 to 1 ug RNA was reverse transcribed with random hexamers. Via MiXCR, TCRdb re-called the immunoSEQ multiplex PCR reads, giving one row per CDR3 protein. In the table there are 50,000 or so distinct CDR3 sequences, 85% to 95% of which are singletons. The sequence was obtained from a human donor with multiple sclerosis. The material sequenced was CD8+ T cells from PBMCs. The chain joins TRBV10-3 to TRBJ2-3, with 10 bases aligning to TRBD2. The CDR3 nucleotides are TGTGCCATCAGTGTGGCTAGCGGGGGTGACACAGATACGCAGTATTTT. It encodes CAISVASGGDTDTQYF.